The 19 T cell receptor beta chains below come from one sample, sequenced in a study of post-analysis software for immune sequencing data. Notes on the study in general: Controls showed lower frequencies than patients for a few TRBV segments, and TRBV5-6, TRBV5-1 and TRBV20-1 were among these.

Unique molecular identifiers were present in the TCR beta cDNA libraries. TCRdb itself ran the PCR reads through MiXCR, one entry per CDR3 protein. The sample has approximately 400,000 distinct CDR3 sequences, about a third seen once. These receptors lack a known antigen. Sequenced: blood. The receptors originated from a girl aged 5 to 17 with multiple sclerosis.

This chain joins TRBV4-3 and TRBJ1-1; D gene uncertain. Trimming cost V 0 bases and J 3 bases, with 11 bases left between them. CDR1 and CDR2 from the germline V gene are LGHNA and YSLEER. The CDR3 runs to 15 residues. The CDR3 coding sequence is TGCGCCAGCAGCCAAGATGGGGTTGAGGACACTGAAGCTTTCTTT. Amino acid sequence: CASSQDGVEDTEAFF.

The chain couples TRBV7-9 to TRBJ1-4, with TRBD1 as a possible D gene (5 bases). Between the trimmed V and J ends, which lost 6 bases and 3 bases, there was a span of 14 bases. Germline CDR1 is SEHNR and CDR2 is FQNEAQ (reference sequence). The CDR3 covers 15 residues. CDR3 coding DNA: TGTGCCAGCAGGTATTCAGGGACGGCTAATGAAAAACTGTTTTTT. Protein product: CASRYSGTANEKLFF.

This clonotype has a handful of counts. The chain has TRBV5-6 and TRBJ2-5; D assignment may be TRBD1 or TRBD2 (5 bases each). Trimming removed 3 bases at V and 2 bases at J, with 11 bases between. CDR3 length equals 14 residues. The germline CDR1 and CDR2 sequences are SGHDT and YYEEEE. The CDR3 sequence: CASSSWGFQETQYF. In DNA, the CDR3 is TGTGCCAGCAGCTCTTGGGGGTTTCAAGAGACCCAGTACTTC. The full variable domain, with the rest looked up from reference TRBV5-6 and TRBJ2-5, is DAGVTQSPTHLIKTRGQQVTLRCSPKSGHDTVSWYQQALGQGPQFIFQYYEEEERQRGNFPDRFSGHQFPNYSSELNVNALLLGDSALYLCASSSWGFQETQYFGPGTRLLVL.

This clonotype was seen ten or more times. CDR3 nucleotides: TGCAGCGCGCGGGGGGGCAGAGAGACCCAGTACTTC. Amino acids: CSARGGRETQYF. The V gene is TRBV20-1, the J gene TRBJ2-5; 9 nucleotides line up with TRBD2. CDR1 DFQATT and CDR2 SNEGSKA come from the germline V gene (reference sequence). This CDR3 comprises 12 residues.

V gene TRBV7-2 combines with J gene TRBJ1-6; 11 positions agree with TRBD1. V was pared by 5 bases and J by 9 bases, with 6 bases of the junction left unmatched. Per germline, CDR1 SGHTA and CDR2 FQGNSA. This CDR3 is built from 15 residues. Here the CDR3 DNA reads TGTGCCAGCAGCCTTGCGGGACAGGGGGTTTCACCCCTCCACTTT. This encodes CASSLAGQGVSPLHF.

The rearrangement uses TRBV27 and TRBJ2-7; TRBD1 is a possible D gene (7 bases). The CDR3 consists of 12 residues. CDR1 and CDR2 (germline): MNHEY, SMNVEV (reference sequence). The CDR3 DNA is TGTGTTTCCCAGGGGGACTGTTACGAGCAGTACTTC. Its protein is CVSQGDCYEQYF.

The genes are TRBV7-2 and TRBJ2-1, with a weak D call TRBD2 (6 bases). Trimming removed 5 bases from V and 15 bases from J, with 20 bases in between. The CDR3 loop spans 13 amino acids. Germline V gives CDR1 SGHTA, CDR2 FQGNSA. In DNA, the CDR3 is TGTGCCAGCAGCCCGGGGACTCCCGTGAGTCCGTTCTTC. Protein product: CASSPGTPVSPFF.

This clonotype has just a few counts. In DNA form, the CDR3 reads TGTGCCATCTCGCAGGGGGCTTTGGACACTGAAGCTTTCTTT. Residues: CAISQGALDTEAFF. The chain uses TRBV12-3 or TRBV12-4 and TRBJ1-1, with 8 bases fitting TRBD1. This CDR3 is built from 14 residues. The junction had 10 bases not matched to a gene; V was cut back by 10 bases and J by 3 bases.

This clonotype has a handful of counts. V gene TRBV9 combines with J gene TRBJ2-7; TRBD1 aligns across 7 bases. The CDR3 has 15 residues. With 0 bases clipped from V and 1 base from J, the junction kept 4 bases outside the gene matches. Germline V CDR1 and CDR2: SGDLS, YYNGEE. The CDR3 DNA sequence: TGTGCCAGCAGCGTAGGTATGGACAGGTCCTACGAGCAGTACTTC. This sequence encodes CASSVGMDRSYEQYF.

Turning to this clonotype: Mismatch with germline at one junction end may stem from a read error. The chain couples TRBV7-9 to TRBJ2-2; 9 bases align to TRBD1. The germline V gene has CDR1 SEHNR and CDR2 FQNEAQ (reference sequence). The CDR3 totals 15 residues. This chain's CDR3 is CASISRDRVTGELFF. The CDR3, as DNA: TGTGCCAGCATTTCGAGGGACAGGGTAACCGGGGAACTGTTTTTT.

The chain carries TRBV10-3 and TRBJ2-3; no definite D call. The germline gives CDR1 ENHRY, CDR2 SYGVKD. This CDR3 is built from 12 residues. The CDR3 DNA reads TGTGGGAGTGGGCCGGACACAGATACGCAGTATTTT. Translating gives CGSGPDTDTQYF.

The chain combines TRBV2 with TRBJ2-4; D call uncertain. The CDR3 totals 14 residues. V lost 2 bases and J 10 bases, leaving 15 bases between the germline ends. CDR1 is SNHLY, CDR2 FYNNEI, per germline. Here the CDR3 reads CASSEYTSYAIQYF. The CDR3 coding sequence is TGTGCCAGCAGTGAATATACGTCTTACGCTATTCAGTACTTC.

The J gene is TRBJ1-1, the V gene TRBV12-3 or TRBV12-4, with 7 bases that match TRBD1. Unmatched junction bases numbered 8, after V lost 5 bases and J lost 5 bases. The length of the CDR3 is 14 residues. The CDR3 loop is CASSLNGRGTEAFF. The CDR3 DNA reads as TGTGCCAGCAGTCTTAACGGCAGGGGGACTGAAGCTTTCTTT.

The chain employs TRBV5-1 and TRBJ2-1; D not certain. The V and J ends lost 4 bases and 5 bases respectively, with 10 bases between them. This CDR3 has 13 amino acids. Per germline, CDR1 SGHRS and CDR2 YFSETQ. The CDR3 sequence: CASSLDADNEQFF. In DNA, the CDR3 is TGCGCCAGCAGCCTCGACGCTGACAATGAGCAGTTCTTC.

This rearrangement joins TRBV4-1 to TRBJ2-7; D possibly corresponds to TRBD1 (5 bases). This CDR3 region has 15 residues. Between the trimmed V and J ends, which lost 3 bases and 7 bases, there was a span of 19 bases. Germline-derived CDR1 and CDR2 are MGHRA and YSYEKL. The CDR3 DNA reads TGCGCCAGCAGCCAGGCCGGCCAGGGTCTAGGGGAGCAGTACTTC. Its protein is CASSQAGQGLGEQYF.

This clonotype was seen a few times. The V and J genes are TRBV9 and TRBJ2-7; D gene uncertain. Germline V gene sequence: CDR1 SGDLS, CDR2 YYNGEE. The CDR3 totals 14 residues. V lost 3 bases and J lost 6, with 16 bases in between. CDR3 loop: CASSGLRDRCEQYF. The CDR3 region has the DNA TGTGCCAGCAGCGGGCTTAGGGATAGGTGCGAGCAGTACTTC.

CDR3 nucleotide sequence: TGTGCCAGCAGCTGGACCGTGGACAATGAGCAGTTCTTC. It yields the protein CASSWTVDNEQFF. The rearrangement joins TRBV7-2 to TRBJ2-1; D is undetermined. V was cut by 4 bases and J by 5 bases, with 9 bases left in between. This CDR3 is 13 amino acids long. The germline gives CDR1 SGHTA, CDR2 FQGNSA.

V gene TRBV7-3 combines with J gene TRBJ1-1, with TRBD1 identical over 8 bases. The CDR3 runs 13 residues. Germline-derived CDR1 and CDR2 are SGHTA and FQGTGA. The V and J ends lost 5 bases and 5 bases, in that order; junction bases with no gene match: 4. CDR3 region: CASSENRGTEAFF. The CDR3, as DNA: TGTGCCAGCAGCGAAAACAGGGGGACTGAAGCTTTCTTT.

This clonotype has only a few counts. The rearrangement joins TRBV27 to TRBJ2-3; tentatively, D is TRBD1 (5 bases). This CDR3 has 14 amino acids. Per germline, CDR1 MNHEY and CDR2 SMNVEV (reference sequence). V was clipped by 5 bases and J by 6 bases, with 15 bases between them. As DNA, the CDR3 is TGTGCCAGCAGTCCACGGACAAGAACCGATACGCAGTATTTT. It encodes CASSPRTRTDTQYF.